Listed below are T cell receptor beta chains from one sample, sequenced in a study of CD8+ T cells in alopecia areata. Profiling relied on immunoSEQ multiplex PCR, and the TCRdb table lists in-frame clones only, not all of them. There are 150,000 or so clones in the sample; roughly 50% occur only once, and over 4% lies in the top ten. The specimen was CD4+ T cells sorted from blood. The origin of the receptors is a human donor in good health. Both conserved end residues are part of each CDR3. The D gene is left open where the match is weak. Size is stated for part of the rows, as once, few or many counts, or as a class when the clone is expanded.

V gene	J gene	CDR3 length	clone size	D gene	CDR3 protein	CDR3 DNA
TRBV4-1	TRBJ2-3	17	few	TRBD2	CASSQRGLAGFTDTQYF	TGCGCCAGCAGCCAACGTGGACTAGCGGGGTTCACAGATACGCAGTATTTT
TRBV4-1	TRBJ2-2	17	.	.	CASSQDPSRANTGELFF	TGCGCCAGCAGCCAAGATCCCAGCAGGGCGAACACCGGGGAGCTGTTTTTT
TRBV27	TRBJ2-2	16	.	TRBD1	CASSFRGQGNTGELFF	TGTGCCAGCAGTTTCCGGGGACAGGGAAACACCGGGGAGCTGTTTTTT
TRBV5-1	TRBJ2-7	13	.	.	CASSLGPDYEQYF	TGCGCCAGCAGCTTGGGACCAGACTACGAGCAGTACTTC
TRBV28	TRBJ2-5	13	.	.	CASRQGGQETQYF	TGTGCCAGCAGACAGGGTGGTCAAGAGACCCAGTACTTC
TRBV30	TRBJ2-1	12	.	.	CAWSVIGGEQFF	TGTGCCTGGAGTGTAATCGGGGGCGAGCAGTTCTTC
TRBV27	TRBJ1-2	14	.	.	CASSDRSANYGYTF	TGTGCCAGCAGTGACAGGAGCGCTAACTATGGCTACACCTTC
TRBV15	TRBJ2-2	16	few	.	CATSRGGASTFGELFF	TGTGCCACCAGCAGAGGAGGTGCGTCCACGTTCGGGGAGCTGTTTTTT
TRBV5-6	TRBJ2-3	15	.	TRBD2	CASSLPGLAVDTQYF	TGTGCCAGCAGCTTACCGGGACTAGCTGTAGATACGCAGTATTTT
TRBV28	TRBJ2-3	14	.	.	CASSFRYRTDTQYF	TGTGCCAGCAGTTTTCGCTATCGCACAGATACGCAGTATTTT
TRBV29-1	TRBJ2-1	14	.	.	CSVVSHPKPNEQFF	TGCAGCGTCGTTAGCCATCCCAAGCCTAATGAGCAGTTCTTC
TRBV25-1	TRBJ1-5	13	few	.	CASSGTGYQPQHF	TGTGCCAGCAGTGGAACAGGGTATCAGCCCCAGCATTTT
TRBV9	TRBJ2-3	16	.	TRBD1	CASSTVWTGDTDTQYF	TGTGCCAGCAGCACCGTGTGGACAGGGGATACAGATACGCAGTATTTT
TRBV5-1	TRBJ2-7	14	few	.	CASSLAGMSYEQYF	TGCGCCAGCAGCTTGGCGGGAATGTCCTACGAGCAGTACTTC
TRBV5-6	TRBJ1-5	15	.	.	CASTLGRGPNQPQHF	TGTGCCAGCACTCTTGGAAGGGGTCCTAATCAGCCCCAGCATTTT
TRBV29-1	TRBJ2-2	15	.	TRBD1	CSAQSGTGGVGELFF	TGCAGCGCTCAATCGGGGACAGGGGGCGTCGGGGAGCTGTTTTTT
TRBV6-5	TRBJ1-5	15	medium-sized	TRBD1	CASSPGTVSNQPQHF	TGTGCCAGCAGTCCAGGGACAGTTAGCAATCAGCCCCAGCATTTT
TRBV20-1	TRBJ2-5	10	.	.	CSGKQETQYF	TGCAGTGGGAAGCAAGAGACCCAGTACTTC
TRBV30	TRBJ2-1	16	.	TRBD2	CARTASGSLLGNEQFF	TGTGCTCGGACGGCTAGCGGGAGCCTCCTGGGGAATGAGCAGTTCTTC
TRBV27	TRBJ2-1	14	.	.	CASKREKPYNEQFF	TGTGCCAGCAAGAGGGAGAAACCTTACAATGAGCAGTTCTTC
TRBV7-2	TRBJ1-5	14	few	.	CASSPLWSNQPQHF	TGTGCCAGCAGCCCACTGTGGAGCAATCAGCCCCAGCATTTT
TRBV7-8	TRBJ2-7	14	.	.	CASSLVSSGVEQYF	TGTGCCAGCAGCTTAGTTTCCAGTGGCGTGGAGCAGTACTTC
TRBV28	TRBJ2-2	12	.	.	CASSSSVLDPFF	TGTGCCAGCAGCTCCTCGGTCCTAGACCCGTTTTTT
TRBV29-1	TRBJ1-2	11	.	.	CSVESGGGYTF	TGCAGCGTTGAATCGGGGGGCGGCTACACCTTC
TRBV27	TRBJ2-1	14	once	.	CASSLPVPSSEQFF	TGTGCCAGCAGTTTGCCCGTCCCTAGCTCTGAGCAGTTCTTC
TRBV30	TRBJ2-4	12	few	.	CAWGTAKNIQYF	TGTGCCTGGGGGACAGCCAAAAACATTCAGTACTTC
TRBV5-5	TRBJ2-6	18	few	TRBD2	CASSGTSGRKTGANVLTF	TGTGCCAGCAGCGGGACTAGCGGGAGGAAAACTGGGGCCAACGTCCTGACTTTC
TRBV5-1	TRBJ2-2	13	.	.	CASSRSWAGELFF	TGCGCCAGCAGCCGGAGTTGGGCCGGGGAGCTGTTTTTT
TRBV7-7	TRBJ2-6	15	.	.	CASSLGGTGANVLTF	TGTGCTAGCAGCTTAGGTGGTACTGGGGCCAACGTCCTGACTTTC
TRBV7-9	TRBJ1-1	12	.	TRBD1	CASSFGQGQAFF	TGTGCCAGCAGCTTTGGACAGGGCCAAGCTTTCTTT
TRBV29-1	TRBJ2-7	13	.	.	CSVGTDAPYEQYF	TGCAGCGTAGGGACGGACGCCCCATACGAGCAGTACTTC
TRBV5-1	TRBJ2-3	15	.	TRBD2	CASSWTSSSTDTQYF	TGCGCCAGCAGCTGGACTAGCTCTAGCACAGATACGCAGTATTTT
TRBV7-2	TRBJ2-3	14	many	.	CASSLGTLTDTQYF	TGTGCCAGCAGCCTCGGGACCCTCACAGATACGCAGTATTTT
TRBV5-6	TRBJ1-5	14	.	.	CASSLYRADQPQHF	TGTGCCAGCAGCTTGTACAGGGCGGATCAGCCCCAGCATTTT
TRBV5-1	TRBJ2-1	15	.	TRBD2	CASSPGRGSRNEQFF	TGCGCCAGCAGCCCTGGGAGGGGTAGCCGCAATGAGCAGTTCTTC
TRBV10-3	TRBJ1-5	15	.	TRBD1	CAISETQGVEQPQHF	TGTGCCATCAGTGAGACCCAGGGGGTTGAACAGCCCCAGCATTTT
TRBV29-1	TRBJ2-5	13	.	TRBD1	CSVEGTAQETQYF	TGCAGCGTTGAGGGGACAGCGCAAGAGACCCAGTACTTC
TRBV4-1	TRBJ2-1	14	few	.	CASSMGPRYNEQFF	TGCGCCAGCAGCATGGGACCACGGTACAATGAGCAGTTCTTC
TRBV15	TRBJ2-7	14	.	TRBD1	CATCRAQGAYEQYF	TGTGCCACCTGCAGAGCCCAGGGGGCCTACGAGCAGTACTTC
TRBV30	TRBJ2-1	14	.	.	CAWRARATSGEQFF	TGTGCCTGGAGGGCCAGGGCCACGTCAGGTGAGCAGTTCTTC
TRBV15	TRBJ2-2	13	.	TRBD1	CAVQTGYTGELFF	TGTGCCGTTCAGACAGGGTACACCGGGGAGCTGTTTTTT
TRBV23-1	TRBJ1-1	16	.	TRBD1	CASSPPPTGKRTEAFF	TGCGCCAGCAGTCCTCCTCCGACAGGGAAGAGGACTGAAGCTTTCTTT
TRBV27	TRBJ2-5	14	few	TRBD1	CASSSKGARETQYF	TGTGCCAGCAGTTCGAAGGGGGCGCGGGAGACCCAGTACTTC
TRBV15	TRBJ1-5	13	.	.	CATSRQQGAAQHF	TGTGCCACCAGCAGGCAACAGGGTGCAGCCCAGCATTTT
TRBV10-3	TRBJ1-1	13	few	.	CAIRNRYGTEAFF	TGTGCCATCCGCAACAGGTACGGCACTGAAGCTTTCTTT
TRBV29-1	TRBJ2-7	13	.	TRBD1	CSSPPGGSYEQYF	TGCAGCTCCCCCCCAGGGGGCAGTTACGAGCAGTACTTC
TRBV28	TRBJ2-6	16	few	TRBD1	CASSLGQGSGANVLTF	TGTGCCAGCAGTTTGGGACAGGGTTCTGGGGCCAACGTCCTGACTTTC
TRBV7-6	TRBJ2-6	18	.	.	CASSNPPRRTSGANVLTF	TGTGCCAGCAGCAACCCCCCGAGACGGACCTCTGGGGCCAACGTCCTGACTTTC
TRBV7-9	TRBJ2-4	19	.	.	CASSLALRPTTLAKNIQYF	TGTGCCAGCAGCTTAGCACTACGGCCTACAACACTAGCCAAAAACATTCAGTACTTC